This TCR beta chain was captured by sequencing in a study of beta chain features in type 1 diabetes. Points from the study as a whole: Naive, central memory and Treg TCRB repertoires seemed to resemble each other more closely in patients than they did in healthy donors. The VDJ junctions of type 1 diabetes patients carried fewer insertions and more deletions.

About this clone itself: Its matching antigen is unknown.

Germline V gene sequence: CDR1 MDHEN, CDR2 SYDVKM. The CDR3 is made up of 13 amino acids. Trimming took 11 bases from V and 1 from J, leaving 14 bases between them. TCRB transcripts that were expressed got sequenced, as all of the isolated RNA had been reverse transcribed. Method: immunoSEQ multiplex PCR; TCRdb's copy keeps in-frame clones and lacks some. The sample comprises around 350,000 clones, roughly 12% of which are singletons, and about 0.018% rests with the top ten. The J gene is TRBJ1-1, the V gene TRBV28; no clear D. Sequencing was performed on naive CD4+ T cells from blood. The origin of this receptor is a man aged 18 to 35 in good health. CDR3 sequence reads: CASSGRKNTEAFF. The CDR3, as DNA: TGTGCCTCATCAGGTAGGAAGAACACTGAAGCTTTCTTT.